This record looks at one T cell receptor (beta chain) sequence and its context. Random hexamers served to reverse transcribe roughly 0.5 to 1 ug RNA. TCRdb independently ran MiXCR on the immunoSEQ multiplex PCR reads; one entry per CDR3 protein. Among some 110,000 distinct CDR3 sequences, approximately 96% were seen once, and the ten largest hold roughly 0.14%. The sample is drawn from a study of CD8 T cells in Susac syndrome. Trimming removed 3 bases at V and 0 bases at J, with 8 bases between. The CDR3 extends over 13 amino acids. CDR1 is DFQATT, CDR2 SNEGSKA, per germline (reference sequence). The sequenced sample consisted of CD4+ T cells from PBMCs. The TCR sequence derives from a human donor with Susac syndrome. V usage is TRBV20-1 and J usage is TRBJ1-1; D is undetermined. CDR3 DNA: TGCAGTGCTAGGGAGACTCTGAACACTGAAGCTTTCTTT. Translating gives CSARETLNTEAFF.